This entry lists 31 T cell receptor beta chains sequenced from one sample in a study of blood T cell repertoires in COVID-19. Here immunoSEQ multiplex PCR was the method, and the copy in TCRdb shows in-frame clones only, minus some. In the table there are about 100,000 clones, 80% of which are singletons. Sequencing was performed on peripheral blood. Receptor source: a woman in her 70s with acute or convalescent COVID-19.

This rearrangement joins TRBV11-2 to TRBJ2-2, with a weak D call TRBD2 (7 bases). The CDR3 consists of 17 residues. Germline CDR1 reads SGHAT; CDR2 reads FQNNGV. Trimming stripped 4 bases from V and 2 bases from J, with 17 bases between. The chain's CDR3 is CASSYVTGGFNTGELFF. CDR3 nucleotides: TGTGCCAGCAGCTACGTGACGGGGGGCTTCAACACCGGGGAGCTGTTTTTT.

The rearrangement joins TRBV7-3 to TRBJ1-6; a possible D gene is TRBD1 (5 bases). V lost 1 base, J lost 8 bases, and 12 bases lay in between. Germline assignment: CDR1 SGHTA and CDR2 FQGTGA. The CDR3 totals 15 residues. CDR3 nucleotides: TGTGCCAGCAGCTTAATGGGGGAGGCGGATTCACCCCTCCACTTT. As protein: CASSLMGEADSPLHF.

V and J are TRBV27 and TRBJ2-1; 9 nucleotides match TRBD2. V dropped 1 base and J dropped 7; count of bases not matched to a gene: 5. Germline-derived CDR1 and CDR2 are MNHEY and SMNVEV (reference sequence). The CDR3 length is 15 residues. CDR3 amino acids: CASSLFRGGANEQFF. The CDR3 coding sequence is TGTGCCAGCAGTTTATTTCGCGGGGGGGCTAATGAGCAGTTCTTC.

CDR3 sequence (DNA): TGTGCCAGCAGCTTTTCGGGAGTCGAACAGCCCCAGCATTTT. It encodes CASSFSGVEQPQHF. The chain uses TRBV7-9 and TRBJ1-5; no definite D call. Germline V lookup: CDR1 SEHNR, CDR2 FQNEAQ (reference sequence). With 3 bases removed from V and 7 bases from J, the gap between germline ends came to 13 bases. The CDR3 length is 14 residues. Using reference TRBV7-9 and TRBJ1-5 for the parts outside the CDR3, the full variable domain is DTGVSQNPRHKITKRGQNVTFRCDPISEHNRLYWYRQTLGQGPEFLTYFQNEAQLEKSRLLSDRFSAERPKGSFSTLEIQRTEQGDSAMYLCASSFSGVEQPQHFGDGTRLSIL.

This clone came up a few times. Distinct nucleotide sequences in the sample also encode this CDR3. The chain is built from TRBV10-3 and TRBJ1-5; 7 positions agree with TRBD1. The CDR3 covers 14 residues. CDR1 is ENHRY and CDR2 is SYGVKD in the germline V gene. Unmatched junction bases numbered 5, after V lost 9 bases and J lost 0 bases. The DNA for the CDR3 is TGTGCCATAGGAACAGGGGATAGCAATCAGCCCCAGCATTTT. This translates into CAIGTGDSNQPQHF.

The genes are TRBV10-3 and TRBJ1-1, with 7 bases identical to TRBD1. CDR3 size: 14 residues. The V and J ends lost 6 bases and 3 bases, in that order; junction bases with no gene match: 7. Germline loops: CDR1 ENHRY, CDR2 SYGVKD. CDR3 loop: CAISRDSLDTEAFF. The CDR3 nucleotides are TGTGCCATCAGCAGGGACAGCTTGGACACTGAAGCTTTCTTT.

Note on this clone: The junction does not match germline at one end; this may be a read error. J is TRBJ1-1 and V is TRBV11-2; the D gene is possibly TRBD1 (5 bases). CDR3 length: 15 residues. Germline CDR1 is SGHAT and CDR2 is FQNNGV. The CDR3 DNA is TGTGCCAGCACCTTAGGGGAGAAGCAGAACACTGAAGCTTTCTTT. This sequence encodes CASTLGEKQNTEAFF.

The rearrangement uses TRBV5-1 and TRBJ2-5; possibly TRBD1 for D (5 bases). The V and J ends lost 3 bases and 4 bases respectively, with 16 bases between them. This CDR3 has 15 residues. The germline gives CDR1 SGHRS, CDR2 YFSETQ. CDR3 DNA: TGCGCCAGCAGCTCCTCACCGACAGTCTCAGAGACCCAGTACTTC. It encodes CASSSSPTVSETQYF.

V is TRBV2 and J is TRBJ1-1; D might be TRBD1 (6 bases). V was shortened by 3 bases and J by 10 bases, with 15 bases between the two germline ends. Germline lookup yields CDR1 SNHLY and CDR2 FYNNEI. The CDR3 spans 13 residues. The CDR3 loop reads CASSDPAGGPAFF. CDR3 in DNA: TGTGCCAGCAGTGACCCCGCGGGGGGGCCAGCTTTCTTT.

V gene TRBV28 combines with J gene TRBJ1-6, with D possibly being TRBD1 (5 bases). Germline V gene sequence: CDR1 MDHEN, CDR2 SYDVKM. The CDR3 consists of 16 residues. The V end lost 7 bases, the J end lost 0 bases, and 13 bases lay between the germline ends. CDR3 loop: CASISVDSSYNSPLHF. The CDR3 nucleotides are TGTGCCAGCATCTCTGTTGACAGCTCCTATAATTCACCCCTCCACTTT.

The chain couples TRBV2 to TRBJ1-5; no clear D gene. CDR1 and CDR2 (germline): SNHLY, FYNNEI. This CDR3 region has 18 residues. V was trimmed by 2 bases and J by 4 bases, leaving 21 bases between them. CDR3 region: CASSEQLGRAGVNQPQHF. In nucleotides, the CDR3 is TGTGCCAGCAGTGAACAGCTCGGGAGGGCTGGGGTTAATCAGCCCCAGCATTTT.

This chain uses TRBV19 with TRBJ2-1; maybe TRBD1 (5 bases). The V gene lost 1 base and the J gene lost 8 bases, with 15 bases spanning the gap. The V gene's germline CDR1 is LNHDA and CDR2 SQIVND (reference sequence). The CDR3 covers 15 residues. CDR3 amino acids: CASSIVQGGLDEQFF. The CDR3 DNA reads TGTGCCAGTAGTATAGTGCAGGGTGGGTTGGATGAGCAGTTCTTC.

V gene TRBV18 combines with J gene TRBJ1-5; the D is unclear. This CDR3 contains 13 residues. V was shortened by 2 bases and J by 5 bases, with 7 bases between the two germline ends. Germline V lookup: CDR1 KGHSH, CDR2 LQKENI. Here the CDR3 reads CASSPSMDQPQHF. CDR3 nucleotides: TGTGCCAGCTCACCATCTATGGATCAGCCCCAGCATTTT.

The chain links TRBV11-2 to TRBJ2-1; the D gene is possibly TRBD1 (5 bases). Germline CDR1 SGHAT, CDR2 FQNNGV. This CDR3 has 15 residues. Between the trimmed V and J ends, which lost 7 bases and 4 bases, there was a span of 17 bases. CDR3 sequence: CASIPISQGYNEQFF. The CDR3 DNA reads TGTGCCAGCATCCCAATATCTCAGGGATACAATGAGCAGTTCTTC.

This clone has only one observation. The chain uses TRBV9 and TRBJ1-1; 9 bases agree with TRBD1. Trimming at V came to 3 bases and at J to 11 bases, leaving 8 bases not matched to a gene. The CDR3 is 13 residues long. Germline V gives CDR1 SGDLS, CDR2 YYNGEE. CDR3 DNA: TGTGCCAGCAGCGAGGGACAGGGCGGTAGGGCTTTCTTT. Translating gives CASSEGQGGRAFF.

V and J are TRBV30 and TRBJ1-6; D possibly corresponds to TRBD1 (6 bases). Germline CDR1 GTSNPN, CDR2 SVGIG (reference sequence). There are 13 residues in the CDR3. The ends were cut back, 4 bases at V and 9 bases at J, with 13 bases in the middle. DNA for the CDR3: TGTGCCTGGAATAGGGGGACGAGTTCACCCCTCCACTTT. Amino acids: CAWNRGTSSPLHF.

As for this clone: This CDR3 is also generated by other DNA sequences in the sample. The rearrangement uses TRBV10-3 and TRBJ1-5, with D possibly being TRBD1 (5 bases). Germline V gene data show CDR1 as ENHRY and CDR2 as SYGVKD. V lost 0 bases, J lost 2 bases, and 8 bases lay in between. This CDR3 has 15 amino acids. CDR3 sequence: CAISESGGGNQPQHF. Written as DNA, the CDR3 is TGTGCCATCAGTGAGTCGGGGGGGGGCAATCAGCCCCAGCATTTT.

The chain uses TRBV4-1 and TRBJ1-5; D is ambiguous. Germline loops: CDR1 MGHRA, CDR2 YSYEKL. CDR3 size: 15 residues. V lost 1 base, J lost 1 base, and 8 bases lay in between. The CDR3 here is CASSQGGLSNQPQHF. For the CDR3, the DNA is TGCGCCAGCAGCCAAGGAGGGCTCAGCAATCAGCCCCAGCATTTT.

The chain is built from TRBV9 and TRBJ2-3; 8 bases fit TRBD2. Unmatched junction bases numbered 5, after V lost 4 bases and J lost 4 bases. From germline, CDR1 is SGDLS and CDR2 YYNGEE. The CDR3 runs 14 residues. CDR3 in DNA: TGTGCCAGCAGCCCGGGGGGGCCCCCAGATACGCAGTATTTT. Translated: CASSPGGPPDTQYF.

This clone was seen once. V and J are TRBV7-9 and TRBJ1-1, with D possibly matching TRBD1 (5 bases). Per the germline V gene, CDR1 is SEHNR and CDR2 is FQNEAQ (reference sequence). The CDR3 has 17 amino acids. The ends were cut back, 7 bases at V and 5 bases at J, with 26 bases in the middle. The CDR3 coding sequence is TGTGCCAGCACCCCAAGGTGGGGCGGGGTGTTGTTTACTGAAGCTTTCTTT. Its translation: CASTPRWGGVLFTEAFF.

The chain joins TRBV27 to TRBJ2-5; TRBD1 aligns across 10 bases. Per germline, CDR1 MNHEY and CDR2 SMNVEV (reference sequence). Trimming at V came to 5 bases and at J to 5 bases, leaving 5 bases not matched to a gene. The CDR3 is made up of 14 amino acids. The CDR3 DNA is TGTGCCAGCAGTGAGACAGGGGGCTGGGAGACCCAGTACTTC. It yields the protein CASSETGGWETQYF.

The V call is TRBV7-2, the J call TRBJ1-1; TRBD1 is a possible D gene (6 bases). Germline values: CDR1 SGHTA, CDR2 FQGNSA. Trimming stripped 3 bases from V and 0 bases from J, with 11 bases between. This CDR3 spans 15 amino acids. The CDR3 sequence is CASSLTGGLNTEAFF. The CDR3 region has the DNA TGTGCCAGCAGCTTGACAGGCGGGCTGAACACTGAAGCTTTCTTT.

The gene calls are TRBV28 and TRBJ1-1, with TRBD1 matching over 12 bases. The germline CDR1 and CDR2 sequences are MDHEN and SYDVKM. CDR3 length: 16 residues. J was trimmed by 4 bases and V by 7 bases; bases with no gene match: 10. CDR3 sequence: CASTNTGTGGGTEAFF. In nucleotides, the CDR3 is TGTGCCAGCACCAACACCGGGACAGGGGGCGGCACTGAAGCTTTCTTT.

The chain links TRBV7-9 to TRBJ2-7; 9 bases line up with TRBD1. CDR1 SEHNR and CDR2 FQNEAQ come from the germline V gene (reference sequence). This CDR3 region has 14 residues. With V trimmed by 4 bases and J by 4 bases, 5 bases remained unmatched. The CDR3 sequence: CASSSGDRAYEQYF. The DNA of the CDR3 is TGTGCCAGCAGCTCAGGGGACAGGGCTTACGAGCAGTACTTC.

The chain couples TRBV5-1 to TRBJ2-1; no clear D gene. V was trimmed by 7 bases and J by 0 bases, leaving 11 bases between them. Per the germline V gene, CDR1 is SGHRS and CDR2 is YFSETQ. The CDR3 extends over 14 amino acids. CDR3 coding DNA: TGCGCCAGCCGCACGGGTAGCTCCTACAATGAGCAGTTCTTC. Its translation: CASRTGSSYNEQFF. Drawing the rest from reference TRBV5-1 and TRBJ2-1, the complete variable domain is KAGVTQTPRYLIKTRGQQVTLSCSPISGHRSVSWYQQTPGQGLQFLFEYFSETQRNKGNFPGRFSGRQFSNSRSEMNVSTLELGDSALYLCASRTGSSYNEQFFGPGTRLTVL.

The chain combines TRBV7-2 with TRBJ2-5; D perhaps matches TRBD2 (7 bases). CDR3 length: 17 residues. V lost 3 bases, J lost 2 bases, and 19 bases lay in between. CDR1 SGHTA and CDR2 FQGNSA come from the germline V gene. The CDR3 protein is CASSFSLGGGQQETQYF. DNA of the CDR3: TGTGCCAGCAGCTTCTCTCTTGGCGGGGGCCAACAAGAGACCCAGTACTTC.

The chain uses TRBV27 and TRBJ2-7, with 9 positions matching TRBD2. The ends lost 2 bases at V and 4 bases at J; junction bases unmatched: 12. The CDR3 extends over 17 amino acids. CDR1 is MNHEY, CDR2 SMNVEV, per germline (reference sequence). This chain's CDR3 is CASSLKALSGGFYEQYF. The CDR3 nucleotides read TGTGCCAGCAGTTTAAAGGCTCTAAGCGGGGGGTTTTACGAGCAGTACTTC.

The rearrangement joins TRBV5-6 to TRBJ2-7, with D perhaps TRBD1 (6 bases). The CDR3 consists of 15 residues. V dropped 0 bases and J dropped 2 bases, with 12 bases sitting between them. Per germline, CDR1 SGHDT and CDR2 YYEEEE. The CDR3 loop reads CASSLVAGATYEQYV. As DNA, the CDR3 is TGTGCCAGCAGCTTGGTGGCAGGGGCAACCTACGAGCAGTACGTC.

This clone was observed at least ten times. This chain connects TRBV2 to TRBJ1-1, with TRBD1 matching over 7 bases. From germline, CDR1 is SNHLY and CDR2 FYNNEI. V shed 6 bases and J 7 bases; nucleotides not matched to a gene: 2. The CDR3 extends over 11 amino acids. CDR3 DNA sequence: TGTGCCAGCAGACAGGGGATTGAAGCTTTCTTT. Translation: CASRQGIEAFF.

J is TRBJ1-6 and V is TRBV10-2, with 7 nucleotides matching TRBD1. This CDR3 has 14 amino acids. V lost 5 bases and J lost 5; bases outside the gene matches: 3. CDR1 WSHSY and CDR2 SAAADI come from the germline V gene. The CDR3 here is CASSNRGDNSPLHF. CDR3 DNA: TGCGCCAGCAGTAACAGGGGCGATAATTCACCCCTCCACTTT.

This clone was counted a single time. The CDR3 reads CASSPQQGITGELFF. CDR3 coding DNA: TGTGCCAGCTCACCACAGCAGGGAATCACCGGGGAGCTGTTTTTT. The chain links TRBV18 to TRBJ2-2, with D possibly matching TRBD1 (5 bases). The V end lost 1 base, the J end lost 4 bases, and 10 bases lay between the germline ends. This CDR3 comprises 15 residues. Germline V gene lookup returns CDR1 KGHSH and CDR2 LQKENI. The variable domain in full, with the rest retrieved from reference TRBV18 and TRBJ2-2, is NAGVMQNPRHLVRRRGQEARLRCSPMKGHSHVYWYRQLPEEGLKFMVYLQKENIIDESGMPKERFSAEFPKEGPSILRIQQVVRGDSAAYFCASSPQQGITGELFFGEGSRLTVL.